This T cell receptor (beta chain) is drawn from a study of regulatory T cells in long-lasting Graves disease. This clonotype appeared a few times. What it binds is unknown. Investigators prepared the TCR beta libraries by applying iRepertoire HTBI primers and Arm-PCR of CDR3 regions. TCRdb re-analysed the multiplex PCR reads in MiXCR, keeping a single row per CDR3 protein. The table includes some 440,000 distinct CDR3 sequences, 20% detected once. The CDR3 has 23 amino acids. Trimming took 8 bases from V and 4 from J, leaving 41 bases between them. Germline V CDR1 and CDR2: LNHDA, SQIVND (reference sequence). Time point defined: persistent/refractory GD, antithyroid drugs over 5 years with positive TRAb. Extracted RNA from PBMCs served as the source of the TCR library. Whole-study results and caveats: Comparison showed that persistent patients shared more public clonotypes (over 2,500) than new patients (966). Preferential use of TRBV28, TRBJ1-2 and TRBJ2-5 was seen in persistent disease. Not thyroid tissue but only peripheral blood was studied.

This specimen consisted of peripheral blood mononuclear cells (PBMCs), obtained when the disease was refractory, from a patient treated with antithyroid drugs. The TCR sequence derives from a female donor with Graves disease. This sequence joins TRBV19 and TRBJ2-2, with a possible D match to TRBD2 (6 bases). In DNA, the CDR3 is TGTGCCAGTGCCCAGGCCCCAGAAACGACTAGTCCTTTACCCTTTGCGTGCACCGGGGAGCTGTTTTTT. This encodes CASAQAPETTSPLPFACTGELFF.